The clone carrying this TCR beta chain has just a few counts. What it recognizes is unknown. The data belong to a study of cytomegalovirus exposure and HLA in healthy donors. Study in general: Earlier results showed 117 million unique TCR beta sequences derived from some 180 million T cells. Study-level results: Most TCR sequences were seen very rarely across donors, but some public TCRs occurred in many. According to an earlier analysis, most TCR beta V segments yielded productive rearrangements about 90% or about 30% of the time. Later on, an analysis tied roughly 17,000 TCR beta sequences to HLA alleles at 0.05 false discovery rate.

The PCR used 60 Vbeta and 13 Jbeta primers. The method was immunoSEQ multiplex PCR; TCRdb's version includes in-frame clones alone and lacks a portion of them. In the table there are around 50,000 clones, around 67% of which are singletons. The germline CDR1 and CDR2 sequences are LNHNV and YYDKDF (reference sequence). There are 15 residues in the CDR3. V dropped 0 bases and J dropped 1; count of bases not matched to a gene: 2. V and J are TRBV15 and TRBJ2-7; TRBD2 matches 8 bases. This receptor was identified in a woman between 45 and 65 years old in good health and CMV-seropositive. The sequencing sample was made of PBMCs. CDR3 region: CATSRDREGSYEQYF. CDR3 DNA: TGTGCCACCAGCAGAGATCGGGAGGGATCCTACGAGCAGTACTTC.